This is a list of T cell receptor beta chains from one sample in a study of T cell responses to AZD1222 COVID-19 vaccine. The repertoire was sequenced with immunoSEQ multiplex PCR; TCRdb's copy has only in-frame clones and lacks some. This table has 140,000 to 150,000 clones, approximately 83% appearing once. Sample: peripheral blood, taken on day 0 of AZD1222 vaccination. These receptors were obtained from an adult in good health. Both conserved end residues are part of each CDR3. Fields, in order: J gene, clone size, V gene, D gene, CDR3 DNA, CDR3 protein. A D gene is named only where the DNA matches it firmly. Size values are once, few and many counts, or a class for expanded clones, and some rows have none.

j_gene: TRBJ1-1
abundance: .
v_gene: TRBV5-4
d_gene: .
CDR3nt: TGTGCCAGCAGCTTGCCGCATGAAGCTTTCTTT
CDR3aa: CASSLPHEAFF

j_gene: TRBJ2-3
abundance: .
v_gene: TRBV5-4
d_gene: TRBD1
CDR3nt: TGTGCCAGCAGCTTGGAGGGGACAGACACAGATACGCAGTATTTT
CDR3aa: CASSLEGTDTDTQYF

j_gene: TRBJ1-1
abundance: .
v_gene: TRBV6-5
d_gene: .
CDR3nt: TGTGCCAGCATTCTCCTGGGACCTTACCACACTGAAGCTTTCTTT
CDR3aa: CASILLGPYHTEAFF

j_gene: TRBJ1-5
abundance: .
v_gene: TRBV19
d_gene: .
CDR3nt: TGTGCCAGTAGTATCGAGGGATTCTGGGGCAATCAGCCCCAGCATTTT
CDR3aa: CASSIEGFWGNQPQHF

j_gene: TRBJ2-1
abundance: .
v_gene: TRBV5-1
d_gene: TRBD1
CDR3nt: TGCGCCAGCAGCTTGACGGACAGGGGCTATGAGCAGTTCTTC
CDR3aa: CASSLTDRGYEQFF

j_gene: TRBJ1-1
abundance: .
v_gene: TRBV7-8
d_gene: .
CDR3nt: TGTGCCAGCAGCTTAGTCCAGGGTGGGGCTTTCTTT
CDR3aa: CASSLVQGGAFF

j_gene: TRBJ1-6
abundance: .
v_gene: TRBV5-1
d_gene: .
CDR3nt: TGCGCCAGCAGCTTGGAGTGGGGACGGCCCCTCCACTTT
CDR3aa: CASSLEWGRPLHF

j_gene: TRBJ1-1
abundance: .
v_gene: TRBV6-2/TRBV6-3
d_gene: .
CDR3nt: TGTGCCAGCAGCGATCCATCGAGGGGAAGGGAAGCTTTCTTT
CDR3aa: CASSDPSRGREAFF

j_gene: TRBJ1-5
abundance: .
v_gene: TRBV27
d_gene: .
CDR3nt: TGTGCCAGCAGTCAATGGGACGGCTCCCTTCTCCCCCAGCATTTT
CDR3aa: CASSQWDGSLLPQHF

j_gene: TRBJ1-1
abundance: .
v_gene: TRBV5-1
d_gene: .
CDR3nt: TGCGCCACCCGAATAGAAGGGGATCACACTGAAGCTTTCTTT
CDR3aa: CATRIEGDHTEAFF

j_gene: TRBJ1-1
abundance: .
v_gene: TRBV9
d_gene: .
CDR3nt: TGTGCCAGCAGCGTAGTCTCGGGGGTGGGTAACACTGAAGCTTTCTTT
CDR3aa: CASSVVSGVGNTEAFF

j_gene: TRBJ1-2
abundance: once
v_gene: TRBV29-1
d_gene: .
CDR3nt: TGCAGCGTTGGGCAGGGCTATGGCTACACCTTC
CDR3aa: CSVGQGYGYTF

j_gene: TRBJ1-1
abundance: .
v_gene: TRBV21-1
d_gene: .
CDR3nt: TGTGCCAGCTGCGCCGGGACAGCGCCCGGGGAAGCTTTCTTT
CDR3aa: CASCAGTAPGEAFF

j_gene: TRBJ2-7
abundance: few
v_gene: TRBV3-1/TRBV3-2
d_gene: .
CDR3nt: TGTGCCAGCAGCCAGTCGGGGCGGAGCACCTACGAGCAGTACTTC
CDR3aa: CASSQSGRSTYEQYF

j_gene: TRBJ2-3
abundance: .
v_gene: TRBV27
d_gene: TRBD2
CDR3nt: TGTGCCAGCAGTCGACTAGCGGGGACCCGCGGAGATACGCAGTATTTT
CDR3aa: CASSRLAGTRGDTQYF

j_gene: TRBJ1-3
abundance: .
v_gene: TRBV19
d_gene: .
CDR3nt: TGTGCCAGTAGTAATTCGGGAAACACCATATATTTT
CDR3aa: CASSNSGNTIYF

j_gene: TRBJ2-1
abundance: .
v_gene: TRBV6-6
d_gene: TRBD2
CDR3nt: TGTGCCAGCAGTTTCGGGACTACCGTCAATGAGCAGTTCTTC
CDR3aa: CASSFGTTVNEQFF

j_gene: TRBJ1-3
abundance: .
v_gene: TRBV2
d_gene: .
CDR3nt: TGTGCCAGCAGCGGACAAGGGATCCCCCGCTCTGGAAACACCATATATTTT
CDR3aa: CASSGQGIPRSGNTIYF

j_gene: TRBJ1-5
abundance: .
v_gene: TRBV2
d_gene: TRBD1
CDR3nt: TGTGCCAGCAGTGAAAACGGACAGGGAGGGAGCGGTCAGCCCCAGCATTTT
CDR3aa: CASSENGQGGSGQPQHF

j_gene: TRBJ2-7
abundance: .
v_gene: TRBV12-5
d_gene: TRBD2
CDR3nt: TGTGCTAGTGGAATCGGGACTAGCGGGACCGAGCAGTACTTC
CDR3aa: CASGIGTSGTEQYF

j_gene: TRBJ1-2
abundance: .
v_gene: TRBV10-3
d_gene: .
CDR3nt: TGTGCCATCAGTGGATCCTTGGCCGCGTCCGGGGGCTACACCTTC
CDR3aa: CAISGSLAASGGYTF

j_gene: TRBJ2-1
abundance: .
v_gene: TRBV27
d_gene: TRBD1
CDR3nt: TGTGCCAGTCGAAGGGGGCTAGGGGGTTACAATGAGCAGTTCTTC
CDR3aa: CASRRGLGGYNEQFF

j_gene: TRBJ1-4
abundance: .
v_gene: TRBV29-1
d_gene: TRBD1
CDR3nt: TGCACCATCAGGGGGCAGAGTGAAAAACTGTTTTTT
CDR3aa: CTIRGQSEKLFF

j_gene: TRBJ2-7
abundance: .
v_gene: TRBV10-3
d_gene: TRBD2
CDR3nt: TGTGCCATCAGACCGACTAGCGGGAGCTACGAGCAGTACTTC
CDR3aa: CAIRPTSGSYEQYF

j_gene: TRBJ2-5
abundance: .
v_gene: TRBV19
d_gene: .
CDR3nt: TGTGCCAGTAGTACCTCCTGGGTGGAGGCCCAGTACTTC
CDR3aa: CASSTSWVEAQYF

j_gene: TRBJ1-2
abundance: .
v_gene: TRBV25-1
d_gene: TRBD1
CDR3nt: TGTGCCAGCAGTGAGTCCGGACAGGGTCGCTACACCTTC
CDR3aa: CASSESGQGRYTF

j_gene: TRBJ1-3
abundance: .
v_gene: TRBV30
d_gene: TRBD1
CDR3nt: TGTGCCTGGACTGGGGACAGCTCTGGAAACACCATATATTTT
CDR3aa: CAWTGDSSGNTIYF

j_gene: TRBJ2-5
abundance: .
v_gene: TRBV24-1
d_gene: .
CDR3nt: TGTGCCACCGGGGGGCCAGGCGAGACCCAGTACTTC
CDR3aa: CATGGPGETQYF

j_gene: TRBJ2-7
abundance: .
v_gene: TRBV1
d_gene: .
CDR3nt: TGCACCAGCAGCCGGGCGGCCTCCTACGAGCAGTACTTC
CDR3aa: CTSSRAASYEQYF

j_gene: TRBJ2-2
abundance: once
v_gene: TRBV28
d_gene: TRBD1
CDR3nt: TGTGCCGGCACCCACTGGACAGGGGGCCGGACCGGGGAGCTGTTTTTT
CDR3aa: CAGTHWTGGRTGELFF

j_gene: TRBJ1-5
abundance: .
v_gene: TRBV19
d_gene: .
CDR3nt: TGTGCCAGTACAGACGGTGGATATCAGCCCCAGCATTTT
CDR3aa: CASTDGGYQPQHF

j_gene: TRBJ1-4
abundance: once
v_gene: TRBV29-1
d_gene: TRBD1
CDR3nt: TGCAGCGTCAGACAGGGGGCCACTAATGAAAAACTGTTTTTT
CDR3aa: CSVRQGATNEKLFF

j_gene: TRBJ1-1
abundance: .
v_gene: TRBV3-1/TRBV3-2
d_gene: .
CDR3nt: TGTGCCAGCAGCCAAGTGACAGCGAACACTGAAGCTTTCTTT
CDR3aa: CASSQVTANTEAFF

j_gene: TRBJ2-1
abundance: .
v_gene: TRBV19
d_gene: TRBD2
CDR3nt: TGTGCCAGTAGTATAGAAAGCCTAGCGGGGGAGCAGTTCTTC
CDR3aa: CASSIESLAGEQFF

j_gene: TRBJ1-1
abundance: .
v_gene: TRBV6-5
d_gene: TRBD1
CDR3nt: TGTGCCAGCAGGGGACAGGGGGAAACTGAAGCTTTCTTT
CDR3aa: CASRGQGETEAFF

j_gene: TRBJ2-1
abundance: .
v_gene: TRBV5-6
d_gene: .
CDR3nt: TGTGCCAGCAGCTTAGGCGGTAGCTCCTACAATGAGCAGTTCTTC
CDR3aa: CASSLGGSSYNEQFF

j_gene: TRBJ1-1
abundance: once
v_gene: TRBV6-5
d_gene: .
CDR3nt: TGTGCCAGCCTTTCCTTCCTTGGAACTGAAGCTTTCTTT
CDR3aa: CASLSFLGTEAFF

j_gene: TRBJ1-6
abundance: .
v_gene: TRBV18
d_gene: TRBD1
CDR3nt: TGTGCCAGCTCAGCGACAGGGTCCGGGGATTCACCCCTCCACTTT
CDR3aa: CASSATGSGDSPLHF

j_gene: TRBJ2-3
abundance: .
v_gene: TRBV7-2
d_gene: .
CDR3nt: TGTGCCAGCAGCGCCGGGACTCCGGGCACAGATACGCAGTATTTT
CDR3aa: CASSAGTPGTDTQYF

j_gene: TRBJ2-5
abundance: .
v_gene: TRBV29-1
d_gene: TRBD1
CDR3nt: TGCAGCGTCGGAACAGGGGCAGAGACCCAGTACTTC
CDR3aa: CSVGTGAETQYF

j_gene: TRBJ2-1
abundance: few
v_gene: TRBV27
d_gene: .
CDR3nt: TGTGCCAGCAGTTTAGGGAGTCCCTACAATGAGCAGTTCTTC
CDR3aa: CASSLGSPYNEQFF

j_gene: TRBJ1-2
abundance: .
v_gene: TRBV18
d_gene: .
CDR3nt: TGTGCCAGCTCACCAGGCGTCACTAACTATGGCTACACCTTC
CDR3aa: CASSPGVTNYGYTF

j_gene: TRBJ2-7
abundance: .
v_gene: TRBV12-5
d_gene: TRBD1
CDR3nt: TGTGCTAGTGGTTTGCGACCACTCATCGGACGGGACAGCCAAACCTACGAGCAGTACTTC
CDR3aa: CASGLRPLIGRDSQTYEQYF

j_gene: TRBJ2-7
abundance: .
v_gene: TRBV6-5
d_gene: .
CDR3nt: TGTGCCAGCACCCAACCCGGGGCGCGGGAGCAGTACTTC
CDR3aa: CASTQPGAREQYF

j_gene: TRBJ2-3
abundance: .
v_gene: TRBV4-2
d_gene: TRBD2
CDR3nt: TGTGCCAGCAGCCCGGTGGGGAGCGGGAGGTTGGGCACAGATACGCAGTATTTT
CDR3aa: CASSPVGSGRLGTDTQYF

j_gene: TRBJ2-5
abundance: few
v_gene: TRBV20-1
d_gene: .
CDR3nt: TGCAGTGCTCCCCTTCTGGAGACCCAGTACTTC
CDR3aa: CSAPLLETQYF

j_gene: TRBJ2-5
abundance: .
v_gene: TRBV2
d_gene: .
CDR3nt: TGTGCCAGCAGTGGGGCAGGGGAGACCCAATACTTC
CDR3aa: CASSGAGETQYF

j_gene: TRBJ1-1
abundance: .
v_gene: TRBV14
d_gene: .
CDR3nt: TGTGCCAGCAGCCATGATGGGGCGTACACTGAAGCTTTCTTT
CDR3aa: CASSHDGAYTEAFF

j_gene: TRBJ2-7
abundance: .
v_gene: TRBV7-2
d_gene: TRBD2
CDR3nt: TGTGCCAGCAGCCTCTCGGGGGGGGAGCAGTACTTC
CDR3aa: CASSLSGGEQYF

j_gene: TRBJ2-1
abundance: .
v_gene: TRBV12-3/TRBV12-4
d_gene: .
CDR3nt: TGTGCCAGCAGTTTAGTAGATGAGCAGTTCTTC
CDR3aa: CASSLVDEQFF

j_gene: TRBJ2-2
abundance: .
v_gene: TRBV3-1/TRBV3-2
d_gene: .
CDR3nt: TGTGCCAGCAGACAAAACGGGGAGCTGTTTTTT
CDR3aa: CASRQNGELFF

j_gene: TRBJ2-2
abundance: .
v_gene: TRBV6-5
d_gene: .
CDR3nt: TGTGCCAGCCGCCCTGTTTACGGGGAGCTGTTTTTT
CDR3aa: CASRPVYGELFF

j_gene: TRBJ2-2
abundance: .
v_gene: TRBV11-3
d_gene: .
CDR3nt: TGTGCCAGCAGCTTTACCTGGGCGAACACCGGGGAGCTGTTTTTT
CDR3aa: CASSFTWANTGELFF

j_gene: TRBJ1-1
abundance: .
v_gene: TRBV5-4
d_gene: TRBD1
CDR3nt: TGTGCCAGCAGCCTACCGGGACAGCTGAACACTGAAGCTTTCTTT
CDR3aa: CASSLPGQLNTEAFF

j_gene: TRBJ2-5
abundance: few
v_gene: TRBV10-1
d_gene: .
CDR3nt: TGCGCCAGCAGTGAGTCAGGGGAGACCCAGTACTTC
CDR3aa: CASSESGETQYF

j_gene: TRBJ1-2
abundance: few
v_gene: TRBV5-1
d_gene: .
CDR3nt: TGCGCCAGCAGCCCAACGTCTCGGGACGGACGTATTTCGGTTGGTGGCTACACCTTC
CDR3aa: CASSPTSRDGRISVGGYTF

j_gene: TRBJ2-3
abundance: .
v_gene: TRBV27
d_gene: .
CDR3nt: TGTGCCAGCAGTTTCTTGGGGCTGGGAGATACGCAGTATTTT
CDR3aa: CASSFLGLGDTQYF

j_gene: TRBJ1-3
abundance: .
v_gene: TRBV30
d_gene: .
CDR3nt: TGTGCCTGGAGTACGGGGTTCGGAAACACCATATATTTT
CDR3aa: CAWSTGFGNTIYF

j_gene: TRBJ1-1
abundance: .
v_gene: TRBV2
d_gene: .
CDR3nt: TGTGCCGCCTCCGGAGGGGCGTTGAACACTGAAGCTTTCTTT
CDR3aa: CAASGGALNTEAFF

j_gene: TRBJ2-7
abundance: .
v_gene: TRBV6-5
d_gene: .
CDR3nt: TGTGCCAGCAGTTCCTACTCCGGGGTGGGGTTGGGGCAGTACTTC
CDR3aa: CASSSYSGVGLGQYF